The 29 T cell receptor beta chains presented below share a single source sample, sequenced in a study of cytomegalovirus exposure and HLA in healthy donors. A multiplex PCR was run with 60 Vbeta primers and 13 Jbeta primers. Sequencing was performed with immunoSEQ multiplex PCR; in TCRdb, only in-frame clones are kept and a portion is missing. The sample yields 100,000 to 150,000 clones, about three quarters seen once. The sequencing input was PBMCs. The receptors come from a man aged 50 or older in good health and CMV-seropositive.

In nucleotides, the CDR3 is TGTGCCAGCAGCTTGGGATGGAGCCCCACAACTAATGAAAAACTGTTTTTT. Translating it yields CASSLGWSPTTNEKLFF. This chain connects TRBV5-6 to TRBJ1-4; no firm D call. V was cut by 0 bases and J by 0 bases, with 12 bases left in between. This CDR3 region has 17 residues. Germline CDR1 and CDR2: SGHDT and YYEEEE.

The chain couples TRBV19 to TRBJ2-3; D remains ambiguous. The CDR3 runs 15 residues. V lost 0 bases and J 2 bases, leaving 9 bases between the germline ends. Germline V gene lookup returns CDR1 LNHDA and CDR2 SQIVND (reference sequence). CDR3 loop: CASSIDLGFTDTQYF. The CDR3 bases are TGTGCCAGTAGTATAGATCTAGGCTTCACAGATACGCAGTATTTT.

The rearrangement links TRBV4-3 to TRBJ2-1; weak D call: TRBD2 (5 bases). Trimming cost V 1 base and J 9 bases, with 22 bases left between them. The CDR3 is made up of 17 amino acids. Germline assignment: CDR1 LGHNA and CDR2 YSLEER. In DNA, the CDR3 is TGCGCCAGCAGCCAAGCGACGGCGCTAGCCCGGAGAGGTGAGCAGTTCTTC. Translation gives CASSQATALARRGEQFF.

The chain links TRBV5-1 to TRBJ1-1; D is undetermined. From germline, CDR1 is SGHRS and CDR2 YFSETQ. V gave up 1 base and J gave up 8 bases, with 12 bases separating them. This CDR3 region has 13 residues. CDR3 sequence: CASSLYVGREAFF. The CDR3 bases are TGCGCCAGCAGCTTGTATGTAGGGAGGGAAGCTTTCTTT.

This chain links TRBV30 with TRBJ1-1, with D possibly matching TRBD1 (5 bases). CDR1 and CDR2 (germline): GTSNPN, SVGIG (reference sequence). Between the trimmed V and J ends, which lost 4 bases and 1 base, there was a span of 19 bases. This CDR3 contains 16 residues. The CDR3 region is CAWTAQGVVGNTEAFF. CDR3 in DNA: TGTGCCTGGACTGCCCAGGGCGTCGTAGGGAACACTGAAGCTTTCTTT.

This chain links TRBV15 with TRBJ2-5; 9 bases fit TRBD1. Germline V CDR1 and CDR2: LNHNV, YYDKDF (reference sequence). The CDR3 consists of 17 residues. V shed 3 bases and J 4 bases; nucleotides not matched to a gene: 12. The CDR3 region is CATSSLGTGNPRETQYF. DNA for the CDR3: TGTGCCACCAGCAGCCTCGGGACAGGGAACCCCCGAGAGACCCAGTACTTC.

The genes are TRBV4-3 and TRBJ2-7; D is unresolved. Germline V gives CDR1 LGHNA, CDR2 YSLEER. This CDR3 comprises 15 residues. V dropped 0 bases and J dropped 2 bases, with 11 bases sitting between them. CDR3 loop: CASSQDLQQTYEQYF. In DNA, the CDR3 is TGCGCCAGCAGCCAAGATTTACAGCAAACCTACGAGCAGTACTTC.

The chain links TRBV6-1 to TRBJ2-1, with a weak D call TRBD2 (6 bases). The V and J ends lost 6 bases and 2 bases respectively, with 14 bases between them. The length of the CDR3 is 15 residues. Germline V gene lookup returns CDR1 MNHNS and CDR2 SASEGT. CDR3: CASRTIAAAYNEQFF. CDR3 sequence (DNA): TGTGCCAGCAGGACCATAGCGGCCGCCTACAATGAGCAGTTCTTC.

V gene TRBV7-6 combines with J gene TRBJ1-1; D call uncertain. The CDR3 extends over 17 amino acids. Between the trimmed V and J ends, which lost 0 bases and 0 bases, there was a span of 14 bases. Germline CDR1 is SGHVS and CDR2 is FNYEAQ. Here the CDR3 DNA reads TGTGCCAGCAGCTTAGCGGTCACGGCTGACATGAACACTGAAGCTTTCTTT. Protein: CASSLAVTADMNTEAFF.

The J gene is TRBJ2-3, the V gene TRBV6-1; 7 positions match TRBD1. Trimming at V came to 7 bases and at J to 3 bases, leaving 10 bases not matched to a gene. Germline V gene data show CDR1 as MNHNS and CDR2 as SASEGT. The CDR3 runs 15 residues. Here the CDR3 reads CASTKKGTATDTQYF. In DNA form, the CDR3 reads TGTGCCAGCACCAAGAAGGGGACAGCTACAGATACGCAGTATTTT.

As regards this clone: A read error may account for a junction end that differs from germline. The chain carries TRBV7-9 and TRBJ2-1, with D perhaps TRBD1 or TRBD2 (6 bases each). CDR3 length equals 15 residues. Looked up from germline, CDR1 is SEHNR and CDR2 is FQNEAQ (reference sequence). CDR3 coding DNA: TGTTCCAGCAGCTTAGGGGGGCGCTCCTACAATGAGCAGTTCTTC. Protein sequence: CSSSLGGRSYNEQFF.

This clone was seen a single time. This rearrangement joins TRBV25-1 to TRBJ1-4, with TRBD1 as a possible D gene (6 bases). Germline lookup yields CDR1 MGHDK and CDR2 SYGVNS. V was clipped by 1 base and J by 5 bases, with 11 bases between them. The CDR3 sequence is 15 residues long. The CDR3 region has the DNA TGTGCCAGCAGTGAATTCGGGGGGCAGAATGAAAAACTGTTTTTT. Translation: CASSEFGGQNEKLFF.

The chain combines TRBV28 with TRBJ1-6; TRBD1 agrees at 9 bases. Per germline, CDR1 MDHEN and CDR2 SYDVKM. The ends lost 9 bases at V and 11 bases at J; junction bases unmatched: 17. The CDR3 is 16 residues long. In DNA, the CDR3 is TGTGCCAGTACTACAGGGGGCGCTAAAAAATTGCCACCCCTCCACTTT. Translation gives CASTTGGAKKLPPLHF.

V gene TRBV2 combines with J gene TRBJ1-2; 9 bases fit TRBD1. Germline V lookup: CDR1 SNHLY, CDR2 FYNNEI. V dropped 4 bases and J dropped 1; count of bases not matched to a gene: 4. This CDR3 has 15 amino acids. CDR3 sequence: CASSGRDRVNYGYTF. In DNA, the CDR3 is TGTGCCAGCAGTGGCCGGGACAGGGTTAACTATGGCTACACCTTC.

The rearrangement joins TRBV5-6 to TRBJ1-6; 7 bases map to TRBD1. CDR1 is SGHDT and CDR2 is YYEEEE in the germline V gene. With V trimmed by 4 bases and J by 9 bases, 19 bases remained unmatched. This CDR3 comprises 18 residues. CDR3 residues: CASSDFGVTGSSSSPLHF. The CDR3 DNA follows: TGTGCCAGCAGCGACTTTGGGGTGACAGGGTCTTCATCTTCACCCCTCCACTTT. The whole variable domain, remainder taken from reference TRBV5-6 and TRBJ1-6, is DAGVTQSPTHLIKTRGQQVTLRCSPKSGHDTVSWYQQALGQGPQFIFQYYEEEERQRGNFPDRFSGHQFPNYSSELNVNALLLGDSALYLCASSDFGVTGSSSSPLHFGNGTRLTVT.

This chain links TRBV6-1 with TRBJ1-2, with 8 bases matching TRBD1. V was pared by 2 bases and J by 1 base, with 3 bases of the junction left unmatched. The CDR3 runs to 15 residues. Germline V gives CDR1 MNHNS, CDR2 SASEGT. This CDR3 reads CASSETTGGNYGYTF. The CDR3 nucleotides read TGTGCCAGCAGTGAAACTACAGGGGGTAACTATGGCTACACCTTC.

V usage is TRBV27 and J usage is TRBJ1-2, with no clear D. V dropped 2 bases and J dropped 0 bases, with 4 bases sitting between them. This CDR3 has 13 amino acids. Per germline, CDR1 MNHEY and CDR2 SMNVEV (reference sequence). Here the CDR3 reads CASSLTANYGYTF. The CDR3 region has the DNA TGTGCCAGCAGTTTAACTGCTAACTATGGCTACACCTTC.

The sample holds a few counts of this clone. The rearrangement uses TRBV11-2 and TRBJ1-1; the match to TRBD1 covers 7 bases. The V segment lost 4 bases and the J segment 3 bases; nucleotides outside the gene matches: 2. The CDR3 is made up of 13 amino acids. The V gene's germline CDR1 is SGHAT and CDR2 FQNNGV. In DNA form, the CDR3 reads TGTGCCAGCAGCTATACAGGGGACACTGAAGCTTTCTTT. It specifies CASSYTGDTEAFF.

The rearrangement uses TRBV7-2 and TRBJ2-3; 8 bases line up with TRBD2. Germline V gene lookup returns CDR1 SGHTA and CDR2 FQGNSA. V was pared by 1 base and J by 6 bases, with 9 bases of the junction left unmatched. This CDR3 comprises 16 residues. CDR3 amino acids: CASSLVSSGSMDTQYF. In nucleotides, the CDR3 is TGTGCCAGCAGCTTAGTATCCAGCGGGAGTATGGATACGCAGTATTTT.

The chain recombines TRBV19 with TRBJ1-2; D not resolved. The V end lost 1 base, the J end lost 8 bases, and 14 bases lay between the germline ends. Germline CDR1 reads LNHDA; CDR2 reads SQIVND (reference sequence). This CDR3 is built from 14 residues. In nucleotides, the CDR3 is TGTGCCAGTAGTATAGGTGGAGCCGTCGGGGGCTACACCTTC. As protein: CASSIGGAVGGYTF.

Here the CDR3 reads CASSRAQGTNTEAFF. The CDR3 coding sequence is TGCGCCAGCAGCCGTGCTCAGGGGACGAACACTGAAGCTTTCTTT. This rearrangement joins TRBV5-1 to TRBJ1-1, with a tentative D call TRBD1 (6 bases). CDR1 and CDR2 (germline): SGHRS, YFSETQ. V lost 4 bases and J 1 base, leaving 14 bases between the germline ends. This CDR3 has 15 residues.

This clone was counted between two and nine times. CDR3 residues: CASSRTGGGSHGYTF. CDR3 DNA: TGCGCCAGCAGCCGAACAGGGGGCGGCAGTCATGGCTACACCTTC. The gene calls are TRBV4-1 and TRBJ1-2; 9 positions match TRBD1. Germline trimming cut 4 bases from V and 6 bases from J; bases unmatched to any gene: 9. CDR3 length equals 15 residues. The germline V gene has CDR1 MGHRA and CDR2 YSYEKL.

Concerning this clone: The sample carries other DNA sequences with the same CDR3. The chain is built from TRBV5-1 and TRBJ1-2; 8 bases line up with TRBD1. V shed 4 bases, J shed 3 bases, and the junction held 5 bases outside the gene matches. This CDR3 contains 14 residues. In germline, CDR1 is SGHRS, CDR2 YFSETQ. In DNA, the CDR3 is TGCGCCAGCAGCCCAGGACAGGGAGACTATGGCTACACCTTC. Its translation is CASSPGQGDYGYTF. Filled out from reference TRBV5-1 and TRBJ1-2, the complete variable domain reads KAGVTQTPRYLIKTRGQQVTLSCSPISGHRSVSWYQQTPGQGLQFLFEYFSETQRNKGNFPGRFSGRQFSNSRSEMNVSTLELGDSALYLCASSPGQGDYGYTFGSGTRLTVV.

V usage is TRBV6-6 and J usage is TRBJ1-1, with unresolved D. Between the trimmed V and J ends, which lost 5 bases and 1 base, there was a span of 5 bases. Germline V gives CDR1 MNHNY, CDR2 SVGAGI (reference sequence). The CDR3 length is 12 residues. The CDR3 loop is CASSPGNTEAFF. The CDR3 DNA reads as TGTGCCAGCAGTCCCGGGAACACTGAAGCTTTCTTT.

This rearrangement joins TRBV27 to TRBJ1-6, with a weak D call TRBD1 (5 bases). The CDR3 totals 16 residues. Deletions cut 5 bases from V and 7 bases from J, with 18 bases between. Germline CDR1 and CDR2: MNHEY and SMNVEV (reference sequence). CDR3 loop: CASSLQGSIGNSPLHF. DNA for the CDR3: TGTGCCAGCAGTCTTCAGGGTAGCATTGGGAATTCACCCCTCCACTTT.

This clone was counted between two and nine times. The chain is built from TRBV6-5 and TRBJ2-6, with D tentatively TRBD1 (6 bases). Germline loops: CDR1 MNHEY, CDR2 SVGAGI. V lost 4 bases and J 4 bases, leaving 11 bases between the germline ends. The CDR3 runs 15 residues. CDR3 DNA: TGTGCCAGCAGTTTGGGGGCGGAGGGGGCCAACGTCCTGACTTTC. This codes for CASSLGAEGANVLTF.

The genes are TRBV15 and TRBJ2-3, with TRBD2 matching 8 bases. Germline V gene sequence: CDR1 LNHNV, CDR2 YYDKDF (reference sequence). This CDR3 has 18 residues. V gave up 2 bases and J gave up 0 bases; unmatched junction bases: 10. The CDR3 DNA follows: TGTGCCACCAGCAGATCCTACGGGGGCGGGGGGAGCACAGATACGCAGTATTTT. Its protein product is CATSRSYGGGGSTDTQYF.

The chain links TRBV5-1 to TRBJ1-5; 7 bases are shared with TRBD1. Germline V CDR1 and CDR2: SGHRS, YFSETQ. The V and J ends lost 4 bases and 2 bases, in that order; junction bases with no gene match: 15. The CDR3 has 18 residues. CDR3 DNA sequence: TGCGCCAGCAGCCCTGGCCGGGACAGCCAGGTTGGCAATCAGCCCCAGCATTTT. It is translated as CASSPGRDSQVGNQPQHF.

This clone was seen a single time. This rearrangement joins TRBV6-5 to TRBJ2-7, with unresolved D. The CDR3 has 13 amino acids. Trimming stripped 2 bases from V and 2 bases from J, with 7 bases between. CDR1 MNHEY and CDR2 SVGAGI come from the germline V gene. CDR3 DNA: TGTGCCAGCAGTTACGAGGCCACCTACGAGCAGTACTTC. It encodes CASSYEATYEQYF.